This TCR beta chain stems from a study of early stage breast cancer tumors. V dropped 5 bases and J dropped 8 bases, with 18 bases sitting between them. The CDR3 has 15 residues. In germline, CDR1 is MNHNY, CDR2 SVGAGI (reference sequence). Repertoires were generated with immunoSEQ multiplex PCR, while TCRdb's copy carries only in-frame clones and drops some. The table has 12,000 to 15,000 clones, roughly 83% seen once. The origin of this receptor is a person aged 25 to 45 with breast cancer. The chain couples TRBV6-6 to TRBJ2-2; maybe TRBD2 (7 bases). Sequenced sample: normal breast tissue next to the tumor. The CDR3 DNA follows: TGTGCCAGCAGTGGTGGGGGGGCCTTTGGTGGGGAGCTGTTTTTT. The encoded protein is CASSGGGAFGGELFF.